The present TCR beta chain was sequenced within a study of cytomegalovirus exposure and HLA in healthy donors. Study-wide points: One later analysis reportedly identified an Asian-associated ancestry cluster that showed fewer N-insertions than the roughly 700-donor mean.

Primers: 60 Vbeta forward and 13 Jbeta reverse. Clones were read by immunoSEQ multiplex PCR, and TCRdb kept only the in-frame ones, dropping some. The sample lists roughly 77,000 clones, about two thirds occurring once. Every donor was a healthy person donating bone marrow. To note about this clone: Its antigen is not known.

Germline V gives CDR1 SGHDT, CDR2 YYEEEE. V shed 4 bases and J 2 bases; nucleotides not matched to a gene: 10. The CDR3 is 18 amino acids. This clonotype was sampled from a woman aged 40-49 years in good health and CMV-seropositive. The genes are TRBV5-6 and TRBJ2-7, with 15 bases fitting TRBD2. Sample: PBMCs. CDR3 in amino acids: CASSPTRTSGGAPYEQYF. The CDR3 coding sequence is TGTGCCAGCAGCCCGACCCGGACTAGCGGGGGGGCCCCCTACGAGCAGTACTTC.